This T cell receptor (beta chain) was captured in a study of T cell responses to AZD1222 COVID-19 vaccine. General study results and limits: Baseline serostatus was positive in only a handful of AZD1222 recipients. Donors were mostly white British, more females; clonal diversity possibly underestimated. Repertoire sampling happened only post peak T cell response.

A remark on this clone: Its antigen is currently unknown.

CDR3 length equals 16 residues. Germline trimming cut 3 bases from V and 2 bases from J; bases unmatched to any gene: 6. Germline CDR1 reads SGDLS; CDR2 reads YYNGEE. Libraries were prepared by immunoSEQ multiplex PCR; TCRdb keeps only in-frame clonotypes and omits some of them. The repertoire holds 180,000 or so clones, with approximately 90% as singletons. V usage is TRBV9 and J usage is TRBJ2-1; 9 bases line up with TRBD2. The source was peripheral blood, collected 28 days after the second AZD1222 dose. The source of this sequence is an adult who received the AZD1222 COVID-19 vaccine. The CDR3 DNA follows: TGTGCCAGCAGCGGGTTAGCGGGAGAGGCCTACAATGAGCAGTTCTTC. This translates into CASSGLAGEAYNEQFF.